Shown below are 27 T cell receptor beta chains from a single sample sequenced in a study of response to subunit inactivated influenza vaccine. TCRdb analysed the RT-PCR reads with MiXCR anew, one entry per CDR3 protein. The table shows 550,000 to 650,000 distinct CDR3 sequences, with roughly 12% occurring only once. The sample in question was PBMCs from blood, obtained on the day of vaccination. Every receptor here comes from a man aged 45 to 65 who received an inactivated influenza vaccine.

V is TRBV5-1 and J is TRBJ2-7; D unresolved. V was pared by 0 bases and J by 6 bases, with 16 bases between. The CDR3 contains 15 residues. The germline CDR1 and CDR2 sequences are SGHRS and YFSETQ. The CDR3 coding sequence is TGCGCCAGCAGCTTGGCCGGGTCCTTTTTCGGCGAGCAGTACTTC. Translating gives CASSLAGSFFGEQYF.

This clonotype was detected only a few times. The chain uses TRBV4-3 and TRBJ2-5; 10 bases are shared with TRBD1. J was trimmed by 4 bases and V by 0 bases; bases with no gene match: 5. Germline CDR1 LGHNA, CDR2 YSLEER. The CDR3 sequence is 16 residues long. CDR3 in DNA: TGCGCCAGCAGCCAAGAAGGACAGGGGGGTAGAGAGACCCAGTACTTC. Amino acid sequence: CASSQEGQGGRETQYF.

Only a few counts were recorded for this clonotype. V and J are TRBV12-5 and TRBJ2-5; 7 bases align to TRBD1. V lost 11 bases to trimming and J lost 0 bases; unmatched junction nucleotides: 3. The CDR3 totals 12 residues. The V gene's germline CDR1 is LGHNT and CDR2 FRNRAP. In nucleotides, the CDR3 is TGTGCTTATGACAGGGACCAAGAGACCCAGTACTTC. This sequence encodes CAYDRDQETQYF. Together with reference TRBV12-5 and TRBJ2-5, the CDR3 gives the full variable domain: DARVTQTPRHKVTEMGQEVTMRCQPILGHNTVFWYRQTMMQGLELLAYFRNRAPLDDSGMPKDRFSAEMPDATLATLKIQPSEPRDSAVYFCAYDRDQETQYFGPGTRLLVL.

This sequence joins TRBV10-3 and TRBJ2-7, with 7 nucleotides matching TRBD2. V shed 3 bases, J shed 5 bases, and the junction held 4 bases outside the gene matches. Germline lookup yields CDR1 ENHRY and CDR2 SYGVKD. CDR3 size: 13 residues. The CDR3 bases are TGTGCCATCAGTGAAAAGGCGGGAGACGAGCAGTACTTC. Translated, it gives CAISEKAGDEQYF.

This clonotype was seen a handful of times. The chain combines TRBV14 with TRBJ1-2; D is unresolved. The length of the CDR3 is 15 residues. Trimming pared 0 bases from V and 4 bases from J, leaving 12 bases between. Germline lookup yields CDR1 SGHDN and CDR2 FVKESK. CDR3 amino acids: CASSQERIRTYGYTF. The CDR3 bases are TGTGCCAGCAGCCAAGAGCGGATACGGACCTATGGCTACACCTTC.

This chain connects TRBV29-1 to TRBJ2-1, with a possible D match to TRBD2 (5 bases). Trimming left V 2 bases short and J 10 bases short, with 6 bases between. The CDR3 spans 10 residues. Germline CDR1 is SQVTM and CDR2 is ANQGSEA. The CDR3: CSVETREQFF. The CDR3 DNA is TGCAGCGTTGAAACTAGAGAGCAGTTCTTC.

This clonotype was observed a handful of times. The chain recombines TRBV6-2 or TRBV6-3 with TRBJ2-4; D is perhaps TRBD1 (5 bases). The germline gives CDR1 MNHEY, CDR2 SVGEGT. This CDR3 spans 15 amino acids. Trimming removed 6 bases at V and 6 bases at J, with 18 bases between. In nucleotides, the CDR3 is TGTGCCAGCAGCCATTTTGGACAATCAACAAACATTCAGTACTTC. This translates into CASSHFGQSTNIQYF.

The chain employs TRBV4-1 and TRBJ2-7, with TRBD1 matching 7 bases. The CDR3 is 15 amino acids. With 5 bases clipped from V and 0 bases from J, the junction kept 7 bases outside the gene matches. CDR1 is MGHRA and CDR2 is YSYEKL in the germline V gene. The CDR3 is CASSIRDSSSYEQYF. The CDR3 coding sequence is TGCGCCAGCAGCATTCGGGACAGCAGCTCCTACGAGCAGTACTTC.

This clonotype was detected only a few times. V gene TRBV3-1 combines with J gene TRBJ2-5; 9 bases map to TRBD1. The germline V gene encodes CDR1 LGHDT and CDR2 YNNKEL (reference sequence). Trimming took 8 bases from V and 5 from J; bases not matched to a gene: 12. The CDR3 totals 15 residues. The DNA of the CDR3 is TGTGCCAGCTCCTTGGGGACAGGGAGTGGGGAGACCCAGTACTTC. Its protein is CASSLGTGSGETQYF.

This chain connects TRBV6-1 to TRBJ2-2; D is undetermined. Trimming took 8 bases from V and 1 from J, leaving 14 bases between them. Germline V gives CDR1 MNHNS, CDR2 SASEGT. The CDR3 totals 15 residues. CDR3 residues: CASCQYERNTGELFF. CDR3 nucleotides: TGTGCCAGCTGTCAGTACGAGAGGAACACCGGGGAGCTGTTTTTT.

This clonotype was recorded a few times. This chain links TRBV5-1 with TRBJ2-2; 8 positions agree with TRBD1. Germline values: CDR1 SGHRS, CDR2 YFSETQ. With V trimmed by 4 bases and J by 4 bases, 3 bases remained unmatched. The CDR3 covers 14 residues. The CDR3, as DNA: TGCGCCAGCAGCCAAGGACAGGGCACCGGGGAGCTGTTTTTT. Its translation: CASSQGQGTGELFF.

This clonotype has more than one count but fewer than ten. V is TRBV9 and J is TRBJ1-2, with D possibly being TRBD1 (5 bases). The germline V gene encodes CDR1 SGDLS and CDR2 YYNGEE. V was pared by 4 bases and J by 8 bases, with 15 bases between. The CDR3 has 13 residues. CDR3 residues: CASSPQGPFGYTF. CDR3 in DNA: TGTGCCAGCAGCCCCCAGGGTCCTTTCGGCTACACCTTC.

This clonotype was picked up many times. The CDR3 region is CASNLKQGSGYTF. CDR3 nucleotides: TGTGCCAGCAACTTGAAACAGGGCTCGGGCTACACCTTC. This rearrangement joins TRBV12-3 or TRBV12-4 to TRBJ1-2, with D possibly being TRBD1 (6 bases). The CDR3 contains 13 residues. V dropped 7 bases and J dropped 8 bases, with 17 bases sitting between them.

This clonotype was counted only a few times. The rearrangement uses TRBV24-1 and TRBJ2-1; 7 nucleotides line up with TRBD1. The ends lost 3 bases at V and 5 bases at J; junction bases unmatched: 9. This CDR3 is built from 16 residues. Germline V CDR1 and CDR2: KGHDR, SFDVKD. CDR3 amino acids: CATSDQTGSIHNEQFF. The CDR3 DNA sequence: TGTGCCACCAGTGATCAGACAGGGAGTATCCACAATGAGCAGTTCTTC.

This clonotype was picked up one time. The rearrangement links TRBV20-1 to TRBJ2-1; 12 bases are a match to TRBD2. The V and J ends lost 6 bases and 3 bases, in that order; junction bases with no gene match: 15. CDR1 is DFQATT and CDR2 is SNEGSKA in the germline V gene (reference sequence). This CDR3 contains 18 residues. The CDR3 DNA reads as TGCAGTGCCAACGATGTGAGACTAGCGGGAGAGATCTACAATGAGCAGTTCTTC. Amino acids: CSANDVRLAGEIYNEQFF.

The gene calls are TRBV4-1 and TRBJ2-7; perhaps TRBD2 as D (5 bases). Per the germline V gene, CDR1 is MGHRA and CDR2 is YSYEKL. The CDR3 consists of 13 residues. V was pared by 4 bases and J by 7 bases, with 14 bases between. DNA of the CDR3: TGCGCCAGCAGCCGAAGCCGGGGTGAAGAGCAGTACTTC. It is translated as CASSRSRGEEQYF.

This clonotype showed up many times. This chain joins TRBV12-3 or TRBV12-4 and TRBJ2-7, with D possibly matching TRBD2 (6 bases). V was cut by 5 bases and J by 0 bases, with 11 bases left in between. CDR3 length: 14 amino acids. CDR3 coding DNA: TGTGCCAGCAGTACCGGGACTCCCTCCTACGAGCAGTACTTC. Translated, it gives CASSTGTPSYEQYF.

V gene TRBV15 combines with J gene TRBJ2-7; perhaps D is TRBD1 or TRBD2 (5 bases each). Trimming took 2 bases from V and 2 from J, leaving 16 bases between them. The CDR3 covers 16 residues. Germline CDR1 reads LNHNV; CDR2 reads YYDKDF (reference sequence). The CDR3 loop is CATSRSPGTGTYEQYF. CDR3 DNA: TGTGCCACCAGCAGATCTCCCGGGACGGGGACCTACGAGCAGTACTTC.

This clonotype was seen at least ten times. The V and J genes are TRBV28 and TRBJ2-2; no clear D gene. CDR1 and CDR2 from the germline V gene are MDHEN and SYDVKM. Trimming pared 6 bases from V and 0 bases from J, leaving 8 bases between. The CDR3 totals 14 residues. The CDR3 sequence is CASRGSTNTGELFF. The CDR3 nucleotides read TGTGCCAGCAGGGGAAGCACGAACACCGGGGAGCTGTTTTTT.

This clonotype has a count of ten or more. The V gene is TRBV20-1, the J gene TRBJ1-5; D gene uncertain. Germline V gives CDR1 DFQATT, CDR2 SNEGSKA (reference sequence). The CDR3 covers 13 residues. V was cut by 0 bases and J by 0 bases, with 3 bases left in between. CDR3 DNA sequence: TGCAGTGCTAGAGATAGTAGCAATCAGCCCCAGCATTTT. Protein sequence: CSARDSSNQPQHF.

The chain uses TRBV29-1 and TRBJ2-7; D might be TRBD1 or TRBD2, each matching 5 bases. The germline CDR1 and CDR2 sequences are SQVTM and ANQGSEA. The CDR3 has 12 amino acids. The V and J ends lost 5 bases and 0 bases respectively, with 8 bases between them. The CDR3 nucleotides are TGCAGCGTTCGGGACGCCTCCTACGAGCAGTACTTC. Residues: CSVRDASYEQYF.

The rearrangement joins TRBV7-8 to TRBJ1-5, with 7 bases matching TRBD1. Germline trimming cut 1 base from V and 4 bases from J; bases unmatched to any gene: 13. Germline loops: CDR1 SGHVS, CDR2 FQNEAQ. CDR3 length equals 18 residues. CDR3: CASSLERRSGTDNQPQHF. Here the CDR3 DNA reads TGTGCCAGCAGCTTAGAACGTAGATCCGGGACAGATAATCAGCCCCAGCATTTT.

This clonotype was observed at least ten times. The chain combines TRBV12-3 or TRBV12-4 with TRBJ2-7; a possible D gene is TRBD2 (6 bases). The CDR3 has 15 amino acids. Trimming stripped 6 bases from V and 5 bases from J, with 20 bases between. The CDR3 bases are TGTGCCAGCAGCCCTTCGGAGGGGAGGTTGGACGAGCAGTACTTC. Amino acids: CASSPSEGRLDEQYF.

The V call is TRBV15, the J call TRBJ2-5; D is unresolved. The CDR3 consists of 13 residues. Trimming took 1 base from V and 3 from J, leaving 6 bases between them. The V gene's germline CDR1 is LNHNV and CDR2 YYDKDF (reference sequence). The CDR3 region is CATSRAPEETQYF. CDR3 in DNA: TGTGCCACCAGCAGAGCCCCAGAAGAGACCCAGTACTTC. Looking up the rest from reference TRBV15 and TRBJ2-5 gives the full variable domain: DAMVIQNPRYQVTQFGKPVTLSCSQTLNHNVMYWYQQKSSQAPKLLFHYYDKDFNNEADTPDNFQSRRPNTSFCFLDIRSPGLGDTAMYLCATSRAPEETQYFGPGTRLLVL.

The chain employs TRBV20-1 and TRBJ2-3, with 10 nucleotides matching TRBD2. V was pared by 5 bases and J by 2 bases, with 7 bases of the junction left unmatched. The V gene's germline CDR1 is DFQATT and CDR2 SNEGSKA (reference sequence). This CDR3 has 15 amino acids. The CDR3: CSAETSGYYTDTQYF. Written as DNA, the CDR3 is TGCAGTGCTGAGACTAGCGGGTACTACACAGATACGCAGTATTTT.

The chain recombines TRBV2 with TRBJ1-1; TRBD1 aligns across 7 bases. Germline V gene sequence: CDR1 SNHLY, CDR2 FYNNEI. CDR3 length equals 18 residues. Trimming at V came to 3 bases and at J to 2 bases, leaving 15 bases not matched to a gene. The CDR3 loop reads CASSDITLAGTANTEAFF. In nucleotides, the CDR3 is TGTGCCAGCAGTGACATAACTCTGGCCGGGACAGCCAACACTGAAGCTTTCTTT.

The J gene is TRBJ2-2, the V gene TRBV29-1; D gene unclear. The CDR3 loop spans 13 amino acids. Germline V gene lookup returns CDR1 SQVTM and CDR2 ANQGSEA. V was pared by 1 base and J by 0 bases, with 3 bases between. CDR3 in amino acids: CSVEAPNTGELFF. The CDR3 DNA is TGCAGCGTTGAAGCGCCGAACACCGGGGAGCTGTTTTTT.